The next 5 T cell receptor beta chains were all read from a single sample in a study of blood T cells in healthy people across ages (dated by TCRdb to 2015 to 2017). Library preparation employed 5' RACE. The instrument given in TCRdb is Illumina HiSeq 2500. A second PCR of about 7 to 12 cycles was run with a J-beta primer mix and a sample-barcoded 5' primer. TCRdb redid the processing of the public reads, applying fastp at Q25 and MiXCR, and retained in-frame beta chains. Each entry is one CDR3 protein sequence, shown with its most common DNA and genes. This sample is represented by 1.2 million to 1.5 million distinct CDR3 sequences; about 43% of them were singletons. Jointly, the top ten make up 6.5% to 10% of the sample. Sequencing was performed on blood. The origin of the receptors is a woman aged 18 to 35 in good health.

CDR3 loop: CASSVVGQGSEAFF. The CDR3 DNA reads TGTGCCAGCAGCGTAGTTGGACAGGGGTCTGAAGCTTTCTTT. This sequence joins TRBV9 and TRBJ1-1; TRBD1 aligns across 9 bases. The CDR3 is 14 residues long. Trimming took 0 bases from V and 6 from J; bases not matched to a gene: 3. The germline gives CDR1 SGDLS, CDR2 YYNGEE.

Concerning this clonotype: The junction departs from the called germline gene at one end, perhaps through a read error. The chain has TRBV9 and TRBJ2-1, with 10 bases matching TRBD2. This CDR3 is built from 15 residues. The V gene's germline CDR1 is SGDLS and CDR2 YYNGEE. The CDR3 sequence: CVSSPASGSYNEQFF. CDR3 bases: TGTGTCAGCAGCCCGGCTAGCGGGAGCTACAATGAGCAGTTCTTC.

The V and J genes are TRBV2 and TRBJ2-4, with 7 bases that match TRBD1. The CDR3 is 12 residues long. Germline V gene lookup returns CDR1 SNHLY and CDR2 FYNNEI. V dropped 6 bases and J dropped 13; count of bases not matched to a gene: 9. The CDR3: CASSGDSAQQYF. The CDR3 DNA reads as TGTGCCAGCAGCGGGGACAGCGCGCAGCAGTACTTC.

The chain joins TRBV7-8 to TRBJ2-1, with TRBD1 matching over 7 bases. The CDR3 extends over 12 amino acids. Germline trimming cut 4 bases from V and 12 bases from J; bases unmatched to any gene: 6. Germline lookup yields CDR1 SGHVS and CDR2 FQNEAQ. CDR3 sequence: CASSSGQAAQFF. CDR3 nucleotide sequence: TGTGCCAGCAGCTCTGGACAGGCTGCGCAGTTCTTC.

This clonotype has just a few counts. The V and J genes are TRBV7-6 and TRBJ2-7; D gene uncertain. The CDR3 loop spans 13 amino acids. Germline V gene data show CDR1 as SGHVS and CDR2 as FNYEAQ. Trimming cost V 5 bases and J 3 bases, with 11 bases left between them. The DNA of the CDR3 is TGTGCCAGCAGCCTAGATACTGGCTACGAGCAGTACTTC. It is translated as CASSLDTGYEQYF.